This T cell receptor beta chain appears in the sequencing data of a study of cytomegalovirus exposure and HLA in healthy donors. Some clones are missing from TCRdb's copy, which holds only in-frame ones; the method was immunoSEQ multiplex PCR. The repertoire consists of 90,000 or so clones, with approximately 96% occurring once and the leading ten covering around 0.78%. This CDR3 contains 12 residues. Germline CDR1 and CDR2: GTSNPN and SVGIG (reference sequence). Trimming removed 5 bases at V and 4 bases at J, with 12 bases between. Sequences were obtained from PBMCs. The receptor was derived from a man in his late teens or twenties in good health and CMV-seronegative. The rearrangement uses TRBV30 and TRBJ2-7, with D perhaps matching TRBD2 (7 bases). The CDR3 is CAWGGGGYEQYF. The CDR3 coding sequence is TGTGCCTGGGGAGGGGGGGGGTACGAGCAGTACTTC.